This T cell receptor beta chain came from a study of cytomegalovirus exposure and HLA in healthy donors. V was shortened by 4 bases and J by 11 bases, with 15 bases between the two germline ends. Germline lookup yields CDR1 LNHNV and CDR2 YYDKDF (reference sequence). This CDR3 has 14 amino acids. Study-level findings and limits: Previously analyzed data showed that most TCR beta V segments were productive at a frequency of about 90% or about 30%. In a later analysis, a missense DCLRE1C variant was linked to TCR beta V- and J-gene trimming.

Notes on this clone: Its antigen is still unknown.

The PCR made use of 60 Vbeta and 13 Jbeta primers. Clones were read by immunoSEQ multiplex PCR, and TCRdb kept only the in-frame ones, dropping some. The sample gives under 150,000 clones, under 85% of which show up once; nearly 9.5% is in the top ten. The receptor was derived from a woman aged 50 to 60 in good health and CMV-seropositive. This rearrangement joins TRBV15 to TRBJ1-6, with D possibly TRBD1 on 6 matching bases. Sequenced: PBMCs. CDR3 protein: CATSTRDTVTPLHF. The CDR3 DNA sequence: TGTGCCACCAGCACCCGGGACACGGTAACACCCCTCCACTTT. The variable domain in full, completed from reference TRBV15 and TRBJ1-6, reads DAMVIQNPRYQVTQFGKPVTLSCSQTLNHNVMYWYQQKSSQAPKLLFHYYDKDFNNEADTPDNFQSRRPNTSFCFLDIRSPGLGDTAMYLCATSTRDTVTPLHFGNGTRLTVT.